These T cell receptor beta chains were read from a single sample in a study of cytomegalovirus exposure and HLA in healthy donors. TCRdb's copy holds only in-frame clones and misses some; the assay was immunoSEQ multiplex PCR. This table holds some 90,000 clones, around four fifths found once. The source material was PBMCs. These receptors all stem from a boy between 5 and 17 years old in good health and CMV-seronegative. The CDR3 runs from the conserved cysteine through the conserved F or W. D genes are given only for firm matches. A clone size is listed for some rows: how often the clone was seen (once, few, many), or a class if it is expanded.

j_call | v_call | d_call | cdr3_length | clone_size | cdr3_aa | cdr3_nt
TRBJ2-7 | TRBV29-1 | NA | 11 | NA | CSVGENYEQYF | TGCAGCGTCGGAGAGAACTACGAGCAGTACTTC
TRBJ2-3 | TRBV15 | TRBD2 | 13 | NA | CACEASGTGTQYF | TGTGCCTGCGAGGCTAGCGGGACCGGTACGCAGTATTTT
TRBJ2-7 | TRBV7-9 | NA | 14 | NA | CASSLTGGRVDMYF | TGTGCCAGCAGCTTAACTGGCGGGCGAGTTGATATGTACTTC
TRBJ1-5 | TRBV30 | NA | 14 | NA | CAWRAQGFNQPQHF | TGTGCCTGGAGGGCACAGGGATTCAATCAGCCCCAGCATTTT
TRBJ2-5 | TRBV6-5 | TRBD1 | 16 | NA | CASSYGRRTGAETQYF | TGTGCCAGCAGTTACGGGAGAAGGACAGGGGCGGAGACCCAGTACTTC
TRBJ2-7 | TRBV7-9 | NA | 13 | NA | CASSPKDFYEQYF | TGTGCCAGCAGCCCTAAAGATTTCTACGAGCAGTACTTC
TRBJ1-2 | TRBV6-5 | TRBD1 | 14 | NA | CASSRTGEVGGYTF | TGTGCCAGCAGCCGGACAGGGGAGGTGGGCGGCTACACCTTC
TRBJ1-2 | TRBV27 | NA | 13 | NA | CASSPRSPRGYTF | TGTGCCAGCAGTCCGCGGTCTCCCCGCGGCTACACCTTC
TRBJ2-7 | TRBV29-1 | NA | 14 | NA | CSVEVGVFPYEQYF | TGCAGCGTTGAAGTCGGAGTGTTTCCCTACGAGCAGTACTTC
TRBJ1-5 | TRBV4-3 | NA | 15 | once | CASSQGRGFNQPQHF | TGCGCCAGCAGCCAAGGGAGGGGCTTCAATCAGCCCCAGCATTTT
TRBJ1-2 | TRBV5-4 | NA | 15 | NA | CASSLGGGHNYGYTF | TGTGCCAGCAGCCTAGGGGGGGGGCACAACTATGGCTACACCTTC
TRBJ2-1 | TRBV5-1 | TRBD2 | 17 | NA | CASSLSGASMTYNEQFF | TGCGCCAGCAGCTTGAGCGGGGCCTCCATGACCTACAATGAGCAGTTCTTC
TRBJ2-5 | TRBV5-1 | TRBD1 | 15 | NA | CASSLDGTGKETQYF | TGCGCCAGCAGCTTGGACGGGACAGGGAAAGAGACCCAGTACTTC
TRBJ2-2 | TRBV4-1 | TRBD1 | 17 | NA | CASSIPTGTGISGELFF | TGCGCCAGCAGCATCCCGACCGGGACAGGGATCTCCGGGGAGCTGTTTTTT
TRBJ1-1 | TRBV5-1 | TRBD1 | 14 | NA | CASSLAGQGDEAFF | TGCGCCAGCAGCTTGGCGGGACAGGGAGATGAAGCTTTCTTT
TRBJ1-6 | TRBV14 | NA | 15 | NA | CASSTVQGKNSPLHF | TGTGCCAGCAGCACGGTGCAGGGAAAGAATTCACCCCTCCACTTT
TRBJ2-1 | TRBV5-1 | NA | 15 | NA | CASSGGSKGFNEQFF | TGCGCCAGCAGCGGGGGCAGTAAAGGGTTCAATGAGCAGTTCTTC
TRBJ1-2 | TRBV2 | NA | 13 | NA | CASSGGRVYGYTF | TGTGCCAGCAGCGGGGGGCGGGTCTATGGCTACACCTTC
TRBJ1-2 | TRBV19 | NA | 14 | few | CASRVLGGNYGYTF | TGTGCCAGTAGAGTTCTCGGGGGGAACTATGGCTACACCTTC
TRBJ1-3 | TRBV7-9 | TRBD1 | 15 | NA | CASSFNRGSGNTIYF | TGTGCCAGCAGCTTTAACAGGGGTAGTGGAAACACCATATATTTT
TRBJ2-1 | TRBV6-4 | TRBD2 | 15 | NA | CASSDSRGGYNEQFF | TGTGCCAGCAGTGACTCGCGGGGGGGCTACAATGAGCAGTTCTTC
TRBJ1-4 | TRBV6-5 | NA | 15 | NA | CASSYSLWGDEKLFF | TGTGCCAGCAGTTACTCCCTTTGGGGGGACGAAAAACTGTTTTTT
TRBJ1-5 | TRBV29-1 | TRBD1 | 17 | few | CSVEDGESGTGGQPQHF | TGCAGCGTTGAAGATGGGGAATCCGGGACAGGTGGTCAGCCCCAGCATTTT
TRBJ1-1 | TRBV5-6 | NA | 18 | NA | CASSFDSFPGRGSTEAFF | TGTGCCAGCAGCTTCGACTCTTTCCCGGGACGGGGGAGCACTGAAGCTTTCTTT
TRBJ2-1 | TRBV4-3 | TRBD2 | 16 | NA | CASSQGASGPYNEQFF | TGCGCCAGCAGCCAAGGGGCTAGCGGACCATACAATGAGCAGTTCTTC
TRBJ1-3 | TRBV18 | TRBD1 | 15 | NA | CASSAGTGAGNTIYF | TGTGCCAGCTCAGCCGGGACAGGAGCTGGAAACACCATATATTTT
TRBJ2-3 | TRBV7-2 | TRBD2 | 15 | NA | CASSSSSGATDTQYF | TGTGCCAGCAGCTCCTCTAGCGGAGCCACAGATACGCAGTATTTT
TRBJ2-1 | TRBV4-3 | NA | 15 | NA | CASSLLGEAYNEQFF | TGCGCCAGCAGCCTCTTAGGTGAGGCCTACAATGAGCAGTTCTTC
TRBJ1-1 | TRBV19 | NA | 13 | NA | CASSIGAYTEAFF | TGTGCCAGTAGTATAGGGGCCTACACTGAAGCTTTCTTT
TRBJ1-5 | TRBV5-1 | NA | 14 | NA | CASSSGGEHQPQHF | TGCGCCAGCAGCTCCGGGGGGGAGCATCAGCCCCAGCATTTT
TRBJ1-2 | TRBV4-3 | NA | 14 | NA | CASSQGETNYGYTF | TGCGCCAGCAGCCAAGGGGAGACTAACTATGGCTACACCTTC
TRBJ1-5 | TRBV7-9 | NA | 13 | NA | CASSSDNNQPQHF | TGTGCCAGCAGCTCGGACAACAATCAGCCCCAGCATTTT
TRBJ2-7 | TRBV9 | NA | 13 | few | CASSVGVSWEQYF | TGTGCCAGCAGCGTAGGAGTCTCATGGGAGCAGTACTTC
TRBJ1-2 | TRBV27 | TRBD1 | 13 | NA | CASSLGQNYGYTF | TGTGCCAGCAGTTTGGGACAGAACTATGGCTACACCTTC
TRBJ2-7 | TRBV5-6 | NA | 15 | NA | CASSHRQGSSYEQYF | TGTGCCAGCAGCCACCGTCAGGGATCCTCCTACGAGCAGTACTTC
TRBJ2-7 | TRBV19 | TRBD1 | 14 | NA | CASSAGTGGYEQYF | TGTGCCAGTAGTGCCGGGACAGGGGGTTACGAGCAGTACTTC
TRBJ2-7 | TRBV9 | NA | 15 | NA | CASSTHRERQYEQYF | TGTGCCAGCAGCACCCACAGGGAAAGGCAATACGAGCAGTACTTC
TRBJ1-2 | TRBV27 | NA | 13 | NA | CASSGAANYGYTF | TGTGCCAGCAGTGGGGCAGCTAACTATGGCTACACCTTC
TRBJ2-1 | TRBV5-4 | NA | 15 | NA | CASSLATGSYNEQFF | TGTGCCAGCAGCTTGGCCACAGGGTCCTACAATGAGCAGTTCTTC
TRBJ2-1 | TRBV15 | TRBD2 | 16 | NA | CATSNKLAGDYNEQFF | TGTGCCACCAGCAACAAACTAGCGGGAGATTACAATGAGCAGTTCTTC
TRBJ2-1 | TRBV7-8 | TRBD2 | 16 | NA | CASSLVPGLAGVEQFF | TGTGCCAGCAGCTTAGTCCCGGGACTAGCGGGGGTTGAGCAGTTCTTC
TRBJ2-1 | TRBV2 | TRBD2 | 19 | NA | CASSASPKILAGNYNEQFF | TGTGCCAGCAGTGCCTCTCCAAAAATACTAGCGGGGAACTACAATGAGCAGTTCTTC
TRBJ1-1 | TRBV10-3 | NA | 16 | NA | CAISEMFGQKNTEAFF | TGTGCCATCAGTGAAATGTTTGGCCAGAAGAACACTGAAGCTTTCTTT
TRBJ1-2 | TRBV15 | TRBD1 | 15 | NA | CATSRERTGSGGYTF | TGTGCCACCAGCAGAGAAAGGACAGGGTCTGGTGGCTACACCTTC
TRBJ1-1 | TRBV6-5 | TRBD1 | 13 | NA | CASRQDRGTEAFF | TGTGCCAGCAGACAGGACAGGGGCACTGAAGCTTTCTTT
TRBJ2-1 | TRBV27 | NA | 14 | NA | CASSPRDTPHEQFF | TGTGCCAGCAGCCCCCGGGACACTCCTCATGAGCAGTTCTTC
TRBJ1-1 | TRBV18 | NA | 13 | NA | CASSNRENTEAFF | TGTGCCAGCTCCAACCGGGAGAACACTGAAGCTTTCTTT
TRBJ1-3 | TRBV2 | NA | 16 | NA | CASSEELTGSGNTIYF | TGTGCCAGCAGTGAGGAGCTTACAGGCTCTGGAAACACCATATATTTT
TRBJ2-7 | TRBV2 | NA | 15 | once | CASSEGGAFAYEQYF | TGTGCCAGCAGTGAGGGGGGGGCGTTCGCCTACGAGCAGTACTTC
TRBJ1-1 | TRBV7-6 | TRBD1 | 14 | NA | CASSEITGGTEAFF | TGTGCCAGCAGCGAGATAACAGGGGGCACTGAAGCTTTCTTT
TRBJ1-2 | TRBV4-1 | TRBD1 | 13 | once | CASSQTGVSGYTF | TGCGCCAGCAGCCAAACAGGGGTGAGTGGCTACACCTTC
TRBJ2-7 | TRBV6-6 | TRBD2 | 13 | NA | CASSYSGSYEQYF | TGTGCCAGCAGTTACAGCGGGAGTTACGAGCAGTACTTC
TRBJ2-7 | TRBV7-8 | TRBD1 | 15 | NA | CASSPRDRGDYEQYF | TGTGCCAGCAGCCCGAGAGACAGGGGGGATTACGAGCAGTACTTC
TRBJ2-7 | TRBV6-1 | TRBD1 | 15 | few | CASTTPRTGHYEQYF | TGTGCCAGCACCACCCCGCGGACAGGCCACTACGAGCAGTACTTC
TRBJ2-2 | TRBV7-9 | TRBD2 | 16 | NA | CASSLGLAGRVGELFF | TGTGCCAGCAGCTTAGGCCTAGCGGGCCGGGTAGGGGAGCTGTTTTTT
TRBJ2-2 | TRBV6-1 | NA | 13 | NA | CASQWGEAGELFF | TGTGCCAGCCAGTGGGGAGAGGCCGGGGAGCTGTTTTTT
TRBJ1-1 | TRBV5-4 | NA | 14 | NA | CASSLLKQSSRAFF | TGTGCCAGCAGCTTGCTCAAACAATCTAGTCGAGCTTTCTTT